The T cell receptor (beta chain) under discussion was sequenced for a study of blood T cell repertoires in COVID-19 (dated by TCRdb to between 2020 and 2021). Context from the whole study: Samples covering the acute and convalescent phases of COVID-19 were provided by collaborators in the United States, Italy and Spain. The material from the prospective study consisted of cDNA or gDNA derived from T cells, B-cell-depleted T cells, or PBMCs. The sample metadata nearly always contained a de-identified subject ID, COVID-19 status, age in years and sex. The samples were drawn from two sources: the first 160 participants of the ongoing ImmuneRACE study, and 950 to 1,500 subjects contributed by 6 global collaborators. Where HLA class I and class II types were available, the types were taken from metadata supplied by the sample provider, not from assay-based typing. The dataset comprised deeply sampled blood TCRbeta repertoires from subjects exposed to, actively infected with, or recovered from COVID-19. The repertoires were made available in a free public database intended to serve as a resource for research on the immune response to SARS-CoV-2. What the research found in general, with its limitations: The quantity of clinical and demographic metadata differed by source and by participant and was supplied without curation.

Including cysteine and phenylalanine, the CDR3 has 13 amino acids. Left in the record is the CDR3 DNA by itself, 39 bases read in frame from the first base. Taken from the germline V gene, the CDR1 and CDR2 loops are ENHRY and SYGVKD. The V end gives up 2 bases and the J end 13 bases, leaving 10 bases in the junction not matched to a gene. In the prospective study, participants were roughly 18 to 95 years old, resided in approximately 22 geographic areas of the United States, and were enrolled through a virtual design. Cohort assignment in the prospective study relied on participant-reported clinical history from a screening survey and a study questionnaire. Recovered participants in ImmuneRACE Cohort 3 were defined by two consecutive negative NP/OP PCR tests, clearance by a healthcare professional, or resolution of symptoms. In the prospective study, whole blood, serum and a nasopharyngeal or oropharyngeal swab were collected from each participant by mobile phlebotomists. Additional blood draws and questionnaires over an approximately two-month period could optionally be provided by prospective study participants. Before DNA extraction, blood samples from the prospective study were shipped at room temperature or frozen.

TCRbeta CDR3 regions were amplified from genomic DNA using the immunoSEQ Assay, a bias-controlled multiplex PCR. Regarding the original processing steps: Nucleated cell counts per sample were estimated from amplification of reference gene primers within the assay. Sequence reads were collapsed and filtered to measure the absolute abundance of every unique TCRbeta CDR3 rearrangement. For each sample, productive Simpson clonality was calculated by taking the square root of Simpson's diversity index across productive rearrangements. The table comes from immuneACCESS by way of TCRdb, which keeps in-frame sequences with V and J called. Part of the clones is missing from these tables; in studies checked, under half for an unresolved V gene and the rest for unknown reasons. The V and J calls and the clone size are those of that table, but D and trimming were determined from the DNA. This sample holds 200,000 to 250,000 clones; about 90% were observed only once. The ten largest clones capture 10% to 14% of the sample.

In regard to this clone: Its antigen specificity is not known. Per-nucleotide qualities are absent, and no much larger clonotype sits a single base away.

The clonotype originates from a man in his thirties or forties who had recovered from COVID-19. The chain couples TRBV10-3 to TRBJ2-5; TRBD2 agrees with 7 junctional bases. Specimen: PBMCs or T cells enriched from blood (not recorded which). DNA sequence: TGTGCCATCAGTGAGCCCCCAGCGGGGAGCTTGTACTTC. Its protein is CAISEPPAGSLYF.